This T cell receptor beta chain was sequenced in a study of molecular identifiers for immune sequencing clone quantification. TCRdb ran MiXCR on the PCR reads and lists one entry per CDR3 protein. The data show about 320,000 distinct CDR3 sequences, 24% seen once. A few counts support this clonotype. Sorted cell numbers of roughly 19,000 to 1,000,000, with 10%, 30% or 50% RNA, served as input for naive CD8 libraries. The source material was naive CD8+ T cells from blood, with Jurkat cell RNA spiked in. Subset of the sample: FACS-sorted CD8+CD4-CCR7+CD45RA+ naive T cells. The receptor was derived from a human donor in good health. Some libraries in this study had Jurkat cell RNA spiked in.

The CDR3 coding sequence is TGTGCCAGCAGTTTATCGACAGATGGCAAAAACATTCAGTACTTC. Its protein is CASSLSTDGKNIQYF. The chain joins TRBV27 to TRBJ2-4; maybe TRBD1 (5 bases). Germline V gene data show CDR1 as MNHEY and CDR2 as SMNVEV (reference sequence). Between the trimmed V and J ends, which lost 0 bases and 3 bases, there was a span of 9 bases. The CDR3 has 15 amino acids.